These T cell receptor beta chains were read from a single sample in a study of CD8+ T cells in alopecia areata. Clones were read by immunoSEQ multiplex PCR, and TCRdb kept only the in-frame ones, dropping some. Of about 110,000 clones in the sample, 80% to 85% were seen once. Specimen: CD8+ T cells sorted from blood, collected at week 24, from a patient treated with tofacitinib. The source of these receptors is a human donor with alopecia areata. The CDR3 runs from the conserved cysteine through the conserved F or W. A D gene is named only where the DNA matches it firmly. Clone size, where shown, is once, few, many, or a class for clones that have expanded.

d_call,v_call,clone_size,j_call,cdr3_aa,cdr3_nt
TRBD1,TRBV5-6,.,TRBJ2-4,CASSSDRGWGGLGNIQYF,TGTGCCAGCAGCTCGGACAGGGGCTGGGGAGGACTGGGAAACATTCAGTACTTC
TRBD1,TRBV13,.,TRBJ2-1,CASSLTGGKQFF,TGTGCCAGCAGCTTAACAGGGGGGAAGCAGTTCTTC
.,TRBV9,.,TRBJ1-2,CASSVAAGSYGYTF,TGTGCCAGCAGCGTAGCTGCAGGGTCCTATGGCTACACCTTC
.,TRBV29-1,few,TRBJ2-2,CSVEDGGYTGELFF,TGCAGCGTTGAAGACGGGGGTTACACCGGGGAGCTGTTTTTT
TRBD2,TRBV9,.,TRBJ2-1,CASSVNGLAENEQFF,TGTGCCAGCAGCGTCAACGGACTAGCGGAGAATGAGCAGTTCTTC
TRBD2,TRBV4-2,.,TRBJ2-5,CASSQDSGGAEEQYF,TGTGCCAGCAGCCAAGATAGCGGGGGGGCCGAAGAGCAGTACTTC
.,TRBV15,.,TRBJ1-2,CATSRDLSNYGYTF,TGTGCCACCAGCAGAGATCTATCTAACTATGGCTACACCTTC
.,TRBV19,.,TRBJ2-2,CASFSATNTGELFF,TGTGCCAGTTTTTCAGCGACTAACACCGGGGAGCTGTTTTTT
TRBD2,TRBV7-6,.,TRBJ2-3,CASSYKVASGGWRDTQYF,TGTGCCAGCAGCTACAAGGTGGCTAGCGGGGGGTGGAGAGATACGCAGTATTTT
TRBD1,TRBV27,once,TRBJ2-1,CASSFTTGGYEQFF,TGTGCCAGCAGTTTTACGACAGGGGGCTATGAGCAGTTCTTC
.,TRBV21-1,.,TRBJ1-2,CASSKDGANYGYTF,TGTGCCAGCAGCAAAGATGGAGCTAACTATGGCTACACCTTC
TRBD2,TRBV7-9,.,TRBJ2-5,CASSRLAGGQETQYF,TGTGCCAGCAGCCGACTAGCGGGGGGGCAAGAGACCCAGTACTTC
TRBD1,TRBV19,.,TRBJ1-1,CASSIRTGGRTEAFF,TGTGCCAGTAGTATCCGGACAGGGGGAAGGACTGAAGCTTTCTTT
.,TRBV29-1,.,TRBJ2-7,CSVEDNVAGEQYF,TGCAGCGTTGAAGATAATGTGGCAGGCGAACAGTACTTC
TRBD1,TRBV29-1,few,TRBJ2-2,CSADRVNTGELFF,TGCAGCGCTGACAGGGTCAACACCGGGGAGCTGTTTTTT
TRBD1,TRBV27,once,TRBJ2-7,CASSLSGGTGAYEQYF,TGTGCCAGCAGTTTATCGGGTGGGACAGGGGCATACGAGCAGTACTTC
TRBD2,TRBV29-1,.,TRBJ2-3,CSVEPALAGTDTQYF,TGCAGCGTTGAGCCCGCACTAGCGGGCACAGATACGCAGTATTTT
.,TRBV19,.,TRBJ2-1,CASESSYNEQFF,TGTGCCAGCGAATCTTCTTACAATGAGCAGTTCTTC
.,TRBV7-9,.,TRBJ2-5,CASYRTRPGLQETQYF,TGTGCCAGCTATCGCACCCGGCCAGGGCTTCAAGAGACCCAGTACTTC
.,TRBV29-1,.,TRBJ2-1,CSVEEAHNEQFF,TGCAGCGTTGAGGAGGCACACAATGAGCAGTTCTTC
.,TRBV4-1,.,TRBJ2-7,CASSPGRTYEQYF,TGCGCCAGCAGCCCTGGACGGACCTACGAGCAGTACTTC
TRBD2,TRBV7-3,.,TRBJ2-3,CASSLAGGGSTDTQYF,TGTGCCAGCAGCTTAGCGGGGGGCGGAAGCACAGATACGCAGTATTTT
.,TRBV19,.,TRBJ2-7,CASSPGGPYEQYF,TGTGCCAGTAGTCCCGGAGGGCCCTACGAGCAGTACTTC
.,TRBV5-1,once,TRBJ2-1,CASSLGGYEQFF,TGCGCCAGCAGCTTGGGAGGGTATGAGCAGTTCTTC
.,TRBV29-1,.,TRBJ2-7,CSVVGMTASYEQYF,TGCAGCGTTGTAGGGATGACGGCCTCCTACGAGCAGTACTTC
.,TRBV6-5,.,TRBJ2-1,CASSYSGNEQFF,TGTGCCAGCAGTTACTCGGGAAATGAGCAGTTCTTC
TRBD1,TRBV5-6,.,TRBJ2-3,CASSFTGETDTQYF,TGTGCCAGCAGCTTTACAGGGGAAACAGATACGCAGTATTTT
TRBD2,TRBV5-4,.,TRBJ2-5,CASSSGTSGGETQYF,TGTGCCAGCAGCTCCGGGACTAGCGGGGGGGAGACCCAGTACTTC
.,TRBV23-1,.,TRBJ2-3,CASSHTGNSTDTQYF,TGCGCCAGCAGTCATACAGGGAACAGCACAGATACGCAGTATTTT
.,TRBV6-5,.,TRBJ1-5,CASSYGQSNQPQHF,TGTGCCAGCAGTTACGGCCAAAGCAATCAGCCCCAGCATTTT
TRBD1,TRBV5-6,few,TRBJ2-7,CASSSGQFYEQYF,TGTGCCAGCAGCTCGGGACAGTTCTACGAGCAGTACTTC
.,TRBV5-4,.,TRBJ2-1,CASSLHSYEQFF,TGTGCCAGCAGCTTGCACAGTTATGAGCAGTTCTTC
.,TRBV4-3,.,TRBJ1-1,CASSQDRGGNTEAFF,TGCGCCAGCAGCCAAGATCGAGGGGGAAACACTGAAGCTTTCTTT
TRBD1,TRBV5-1,few,TRBJ2-7,CASSLAQGVFYEQYF,TGCGCCAGCAGCTTGGCGCAGGGGGTTTTCTACGAGCAGTACTTC
.,TRBV7-6,.,TRBJ2-1,CASSLSGTEQFF,TGTGCCAGCAGCTTAAGCGGGACAGAGCAGTTCTTC
TRBD1,TRBV4-1,few,TRBJ1-2,CASSQEAGGPRYGYTF,TGCGCCAGCAGCCAAGAAGCAGGGGGCCCGCGCTATGGCTACACCTTC
.,TRBV7-2,.,TRBJ2-3,CASSFGRASTDTQYF,TGTGCCAGCAGCTTTGGGCGGGCTAGCACAGATACGCAGTATTTT
.,TRBV27,.,TRBJ2-5,CASGPQETQYF,TGTGCCAGCGGCCCCCAAGAGACCCAGTACTTC
.,TRBV7-2,once,TRBJ2-7,CASSLAPGPRAYEQYF,TGTGCCAGCAGCTTAGCTCCGGGCCCCCGGGCCTACGAGCAGTACTTC
.,TRBV7-9,.,TRBJ2-5,CASSQTEIVETQYF,TGTGCCAGCAGTCAAACAGAGATAGTCGAGACCCAGTACTTC
.,TRBV6-1,few,TRBJ2-5,CASSVPRGPQETQYF,TGTGCCAGCAGTGTCCCCCGGGGACCTCAAGAGACCCAGTACTTC
.,TRBV7-2,.,TRBJ1-1,CASSSGVHTEAFF,TGTGCCAGCAGCTCAGGGGTTCACACTGAAGCTTTCTTT
.,TRBV7-2,.,TRBJ2-4,CASSGSQTLAKNIQYF,TGTGCCAGCAGCGGGAGCCAGACATTAGCCAAAAACATTCAGTACTTC
TRBD1,TRBV7-9,.,TRBJ1-1,CASRDPGQGNTEAFF,TGTGCCAGCAGGGATCCGGGACAGGGGAACACTGAAGCTTTCTTT
TRBD1,TRBV7-9,.,TRBJ2-6,CASRLQGALISGANVLTF,TGTGCCAGCAGACTACAGGGGGCCCTCATCTCTGGGGCCAACGTCCTGACTTTC
TRBD1,TRBV6-1,.,TRBJ2-7,CASSEIFPLDRAGTYEQYF,TGTGCCAGCAGTGAAATTTTCCCTCTGGACAGGGCAGGAACCTACGAGCAGTACTTC
.,TRBV7-8,.,TRBJ2-5,CASRAEASVETQYF,TGTGCCAGCAGGGCAGAGGCTAGTGTGGAGACCCAGTACTTC
TRBD1,TRBV5-1,once,TRBJ2-7,CASTPGTGNDEQYF,TGCGCCAGCACCCCAGGGACAGGGAACGACGAGCAGTACTTC
.,TRBV13,.,TRBJ2-7,CASSLAGPTYEQYF,TGTGCCAGCAGCTTGGCGGGGCCGACCTACGAGCAGTACTTC
.,TRBV6-6,.,TRBJ2-7,CASSPPGRSSYEQYF,TGTGCCAGCAGCCCCCCGGGACGCAGCTCCTACGAGCAGTACTTC